This T cell receptor (beta chain) originates from a study of control samples from healthy donors and cancer patients. The table came from immunoSEQ multiplex PCR; TCRdb's copy has only in-frame clones and leaves some out. The data hold about 120,000 clones, with 70% to 90% observed a single time. The CDR3 is made up of 15 amino acids. Looked up from germline, CDR1 is SGHRS and CDR2 is YFSETQ. The V segment lost 5 bases and the J segment 5 bases; nucleotides outside the gene matches: 12. This TCR was recovered from a man aged 35-49 years in good health. Sequenced input: blood. The chain carries TRBV5-1 and TRBJ1-1; 7 bases are a match to TRBD1. CDR3 coding DNA: TGCGCCAGCAGTTTCCAGGGGGTCGTTGGAACTGAAGCTTTCTTT. Its protein is CASSFQGVVGTEAFF. Complete variable domain (other parts from reference TRBV5-1 and TRBJ1-1): KAGVTQTPRYLIKTRGQQVTLSCSPISGHRSVSWYQQTPGQGLQFLFEYFSETQRNKGNFPGRFSGRQFSNSRSEMNVSTLELGDSALYLCASSFQGVVGTEAFFGQGTRLTVV.